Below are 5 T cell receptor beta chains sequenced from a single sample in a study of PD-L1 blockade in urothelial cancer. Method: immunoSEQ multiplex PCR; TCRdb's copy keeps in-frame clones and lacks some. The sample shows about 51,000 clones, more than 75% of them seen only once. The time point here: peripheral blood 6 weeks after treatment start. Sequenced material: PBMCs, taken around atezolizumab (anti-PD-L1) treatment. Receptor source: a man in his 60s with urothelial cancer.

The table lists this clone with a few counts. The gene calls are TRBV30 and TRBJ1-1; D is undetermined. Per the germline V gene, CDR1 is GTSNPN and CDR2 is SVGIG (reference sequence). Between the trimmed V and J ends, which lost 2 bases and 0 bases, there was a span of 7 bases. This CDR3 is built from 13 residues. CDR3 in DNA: TGTGCCTGGAGTAATACAGTGAACACTGAAGCTTTCTTT. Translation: CAWSNTVNTEAFF.

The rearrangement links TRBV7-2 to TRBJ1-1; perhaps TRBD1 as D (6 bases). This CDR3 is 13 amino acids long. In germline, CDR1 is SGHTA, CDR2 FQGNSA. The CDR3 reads CASGGQRNTEAFF. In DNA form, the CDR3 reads TGTGCAAGCGGAGGACAGAGGAACACTGAAGCTTTCTTT.

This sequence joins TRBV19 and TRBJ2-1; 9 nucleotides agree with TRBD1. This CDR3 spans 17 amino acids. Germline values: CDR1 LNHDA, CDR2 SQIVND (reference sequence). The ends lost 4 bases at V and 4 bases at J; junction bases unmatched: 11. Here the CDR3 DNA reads TGTGCCAGTAGTAGGTGGGAAGACAGGGGGTTTTACAATGAGCAGTTCTTC. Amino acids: CASSRWEDRGFYNEQFF.

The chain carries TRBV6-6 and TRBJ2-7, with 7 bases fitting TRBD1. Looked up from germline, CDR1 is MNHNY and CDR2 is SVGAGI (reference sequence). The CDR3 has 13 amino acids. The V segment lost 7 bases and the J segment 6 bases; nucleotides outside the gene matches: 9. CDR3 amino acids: CASNPRQGSEQYF. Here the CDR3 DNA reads TGTGCCAGCAACCCACGACAGGGATCCGAGCAGTACTTC.

The CDR3: CASITIPADQPQHF. The CDR3 nucleotides are TGTGCCAGCATTACTATCCCAGCTGATCAGCCCCAGCATTTT. The rearrangement joins TRBV6-1 to TRBJ1-5; no definite D call. The CDR3 extends over 14 amino acids. CDR1 is MNHNS, CDR2 SASEGT, per germline. Trimming took off 7 bases at V and 5 bases at J, with 15 bases between the two ends.